This TCR beta chain was profiled in a study of cytomegalovirus exposure and HLA in healthy donors. This clone was seen a few times. Its matching antigen is unknown. Regarding the study as a whole: In vitro experiments confirmed that a few CMV-associated chains were specific for CMV antigens. The study flagged some 170 TCR beta chains as cytomegalovirus-associated.

Profiled with immunoSEQ multiplex PCR; TCRdb holds only in-frame clones, not every one. Of 150,000 or so clones in the sample, nearly 90% are singletons; the top ten hold around 1.3%. The length of the CDR3 is 12 residues. Germline V gene data show CDR1 as SEHNR and CDR2 as FQNEAQ (reference sequence). The germline V and J ends were trimmed by 5 bases and 5 bases, with 9 bases remaining between them. The chain recombines TRBV7-9 with TRBJ1-1; D gene unclear. The receptor comes from a young woman in good health and CMV-seronegative. Sequencing was performed on PBMCs. The DNA of the CDR3 is TGTGCCAGCAGCCCAGAGGAGACTGAAGCTTTCTTT. Translating it yields CASSPEETEAFF. The full variable domain, with the rest looked up from reference TRBV7-9 and TRBJ1-1, is DTGVSQNPRHKITKRGQNVTFRCDPISEHNRLYWYRQTLGQGPEFLTYFQNEAQLEKSRLLSDRFSAERPKGSFSTLEIQRTEQGDSAMYLCASSPEETEAFFGQGTRLTVV.